These 23 T cell receptor beta chains originate from one sample sequenced in a study of early T cells in non-severe SARS-CoV-2 infection. In TCRdb, the 5' RACE reads were re-called with MiXCR into one record per CDR3 protein. The sample consists of roughly 64,000 distinct CDR3 sequences, 7% to 9.5% of them appearing once. The sample here was whole blood, taken at baseline. All receptors derive from an adult who was a healthcare worker with PCR-confirmed SARS-CoV-2 infection or an uninfected control (not recorded which).

This chain uses TRBV10-2 with TRBJ2-1; 7 bases match TRBD2. Losses at the gene ends were 6 bases for V and 7 bases for J; bases not matched to a gene: 9. The germline gives CDR1 WSHSY, CDR2 SAAADI. This CDR3 has 14 residues. The DNA for the CDR3 is TGCGCCAGCAGAGTGGCGGGAGAAGTTAATGAGCAGTTCTTC. This translates into CASRVAGEVNEQFF.

The V gene is TRBV20-1, the J gene TRBJ2-7; 9 positions agree with TRBD1. The length of the CDR3 is 16 residues. Germline trimming cut 5 bases from V and 5 bases from J; bases unmatched to any gene: 16. Germline CDR1 is DFQATT and CDR2 is SNEGSKA (reference sequence). CDR3 protein: CSAARGGTGQGHEQYF. CDR3 in DNA: TGCAGTGCTGCCAGAGGCGGAACGGGACAGGGCCACGAGCAGTACTTC.

The V and J genes are TRBV29-1 and TRBJ2-2, with D maybe TRBD2 (5 bases). V was trimmed by 5 bases and J by 7 bases, leaving 17 bases between them. The CDR3 is made up of 14 amino acids. Germline-derived CDR1 and CDR2 are SQVTM and ANQGSEA. In nucleotides, the CDR3 is TGCAGCGTTTCTGGAGGAGGTGGAGTCGGGGAGCTGTTTTTT. The encoded protein is CSVSGGGGVGELFF.

In DNA, the CDR3 is TGTGCCAGCAATCGACTAGCGGGAGTCTACAATGAGCAGTTCTTC. Residues: CASNRLAGVYNEQFF. This chain connects TRBV6-5 to TRBJ2-1; 12 bases line up with TRBD2. Germline CDR1 MNHEY, CDR2 SVGAGI. The J segment lost 3 bases and the V segment lost 7 bases, leaving 4 bases of the junction unmatched. This CDR3 comprises 15 residues.

This chain links TRBV29-1 with TRBJ2-5; D remains ambiguous. CDR1 is SQVTM and CDR2 is ANQGSEA in the germline V gene. The germline V and J ends were trimmed by 7 bases and 3 bases, with 15 bases remaining between them. The CDR3 has 13 residues. This CDR3 reads CSATGPGKETQYF. The CDR3 bases are TGCAGCGCCACGGGCCCCGGCAAAGAGACCCAGTACTTC.

The chain couples TRBV5-1 to TRBJ2-7, with D unresolved. The CDR3 consists of 14 residues. Germline assignment: CDR1 SGHRS and CDR2 YFSETQ. V was trimmed by 1 base and J by 1 base, leaving 9 bases between them. The CDR3 sequence: CASSLKDASYEQYF. CDR3 DNA sequence: TGCGCCAGCAGCTTGAAGGACGCTTCCTACGAGCAGTACTTC.

This clonotype was counted many times. The genes are TRBV9 and TRBJ2-3, with D perhaps matching TRBD2 (5 bases). Germline CDR1 and CDR2: SGDLS and YYNGEE. The CDR3 covers 17 residues. V was shortened by 4 bases and J by 2 bases, with 20 bases between the two germline ends. The CDR3 sequence is CASSPGGSSPHTDTQYF. CDR3 nucleotides: TGTGCCAGCAGCCCCGGTGGGAGTTCTCCCCACACAGATACGCAGTATTTT.

A remark on this clonotype: This may be a read error, as it is one base from a much larger clone. V gene TRBV7-3 combines with J gene TRBJ1-2; no firm D call. The CDR3 covers 19 residues. V was pared by 5 bases and J by 10 bases, with 35 bases between. Germline loops: CDR1 SGHTA, CDR2 FQGTGA. The CDR3 sequence: CASSRRVRRTYSPNFVYTF. The CDR3 nucleotides are TGTGCCAGCAGCCGCCGTGTCAGAAGAACCTATAGCCCTAATTTCGTCTACACCTTC.

This clonotype occurred a few times. The CDR3 region has the DNA TGTGCCAGCATCGCGGGGACCTCCTACGAGCAGTACTTC. Translation gives CASIAGTSYEQYF. V and J are TRBV11-2 and TRBJ2-7, with D possibly matching TRBD2 (6 bases). V was cut by 7 bases and J by 0 bases, with 10 bases left in between. This CDR3 has 13 amino acids. Germline values: CDR1 SGHAT, CDR2 FQNNGV.

V usage is TRBV23-1 and J usage is TRBJ2-7; TRBD2 agrees at 12 bases. TRBV23-1 is given ORF status, its function remaining uncertain. V lost 3 bases to trimming and J lost 4 bases; unmatched junction nucleotides: 4. The CDR3 consists of 15 residues. This CDR3 reads CASSHPTSGSYEQYF. In nucleotides, the CDR3 is TGCGCCAGCAGTCACCCGACTAGCGGGAGTTACGAGCAGTACTTC.

This clonotype was counted at least ten times. This CDR3 is CSVGLRDPLRAFF. The CDR3 bases are TGCAGCGTTGGACTCCGGGACCCCTTAAGAGCTTTCTTT. The chain couples TRBV29-1 to TRBJ1-1, with D possibly being TRBD1 (5 bases). Between the trimmed V and J ends, which lost 4 bases and 10 bases, there was a span of 19 bases. Looked up from germline, CDR1 is SQVTM and CDR2 is ANQGSEA. This CDR3 comprises 13 residues.

The chain uses TRBV6-2 or TRBV6-3 and TRBJ1-1, with D possibly TRBD1 on 6 matching bases. CDR1 and CDR2 (germline): MNHEY, SVGEGT. V lost 8 bases and J 4 bases, leaving 20 bases between the germline ends. The CDR3 is 15 residues long. The CDR3 reads CASGEGGQRRTEAFF. The CDR3 DNA is TGTGCCAGCGGCGAAGGGGGGCAAAGGCGCACTGAAGCTTTCTTT.

In its sample, this clonotype was seen many times. This rearrangement joins TRBV20-1 to TRBJ2-1; TRBD2 agrees at 10 bases. Germline-derived CDR1 and CDR2 are DFQATT and SNEGSKA (reference sequence). The CDR3 runs to 13 residues. Trimming cost V 8 bases and J 3 bases; bases outside gene matches: 4. CDR3 sequence (DNA): TGCAGTTATAGCGGGAGGTTCTACAATGAGCAGTTCTTC. It specifies CSYSGRFYNEQFF.

The table lists this clonotype with many counts. Written as DNA, the CDR3 is TGTGCCAGCAGCTCGGGAGTCGCCAAAAACATTCAGTACTTC. This encodes CASSSGVAKNIQYF. The chain recombines TRBV11-2 with TRBJ2-4; D is possibly TRBD2 (6 bases). Germline CDR1 and CDR2: SGHAT and FQNNGV. Trimming pared 4 bases from V and 1 base from J, leaving 8 bases between. This CDR3 spans 14 amino acids.

This rearrangement joins TRBV20-1 to TRBJ1-1; D is possibly TRBD1 (6 bases). Germline V gene sequence: CDR1 DFQATT, CDR2 SNEGSKA (reference sequence). V lost 0 bases and J lost 5, with 16 bases in between. The CDR3 contains 15 residues. Here the CDR3 DNA reads TGCAGTGCTAGAGACCTCCAGGGGTGGGGAACTGAAGCTTTCTTT. Its protein product is CSARDLQGWGTEAFF.

This clonotype was seen many times. The J gene is TRBJ2-1, the V gene TRBV2; TRBD2 is a possible D gene (5 bases). Trimming pared 2 bases from V and 4 bases from J, leaving 9 bases between. CDR1 is SNHLY and CDR2 is FYNNEI in the germline V gene. The CDR3 is 14 residues long. The CDR3 DNA reads as TGTGCCAGCAGTGAAACTAGTTCTTACAATGAGCAGTTCTTC. Encoded protein: CASSETSSYNEQFF.

This clonotype showed up just once. The CDR3 DNA reads TGTGCCAGCACCAAGTCCCCGGACACAGATACGCAGTATTTT. Translating gives CASTKSPDTDTQYF. The V and J genes are TRBV7-2 and TRBJ2-3, with unresolved D. Germline V lookup: CDR1 SGHTA, CDR2 FQGNSA. The V and J ends lost 7 bases and 2 bases respectively, with 13 bases between them. The CDR3 has 14 amino acids.

This clonotype was counted many times. DNA of the CDR3: TGTGCCAGCAGCTTAGTTTCAGACACCGGGGAGCTGTTTTTT. It codes for CASSLVSDTGELFF. This chain connects TRBV7-2 to TRBJ2-2; D is unclear. From germline, CDR1 is SGHTA and CDR2 FQGNSA. With 1 base removed from V and 3 bases from J, the gap between germline ends came to 6 bases. The CDR3 covers 14 residues.

This clonotype was seen a few times. The chain couples TRBV2 to TRBJ2-6, with D perhaps TRBD2 (5 bases). CDR1 is SNHLY, CDR2 FYNNEI, per germline. The CDR3 is 12 residues long. CDR3 nucleotides: TGTGCTTCGCGGGCAGGGGCCAACGTCCTGACTTTC. It translates to CASRAGANVLTF.

A few counts support this clonotype. The chain joins TRBV30 to TRBJ1-1, with no clear D. The V gene's germline CDR1 is GTSNPN and CDR2 SVGIG (reference sequence). This CDR3 is built from 13 residues. Trimming took 3 bases from V and 3 from J, leaving 11 bases between them. In DNA form, the CDR3 reads TGTGCCTGGAGACCACGGGTATACACTGAAGCTTTCTTT. Protein product: CAWRPRVYTEAFF.

The V call is TRBV3-1, the J call TRBJ2-1, with TRBD2 matching 9 bases. Germline assignment: CDR1 LGHDT and CDR2 YNNKEL (reference sequence). V shed 3 bases and J 5 bases; nucleotides not matched to a gene: 8. The CDR3 has 16 residues. CDR3 sequence reads: CASSHLLAGEDNEQFF. DNA for the CDR3: TGTGCCAGCAGCCACCTCTTAGCGGGAGAAGACAATGAGCAGTTCTTC.

This clonotype showed up just a few times. The CDR3 protein is CASSQGRDSSSYTF. In DNA form, the CDR3 reads TGCGCCAGCAGCCAAGGGCGGGACAGCTCTAGCTACACCTTC. The V gene is TRBV4-1, the J gene TRBJ1-2, with 7 bases identical to TRBD1. There are 14 residues in the CDR3. Germline V CDR1 and CDR2: MGHRA, YSYEKL. V shed 1 base and J 9 bases; nucleotides not matched to a gene: 8.

This clonotype was seen at least ten times. The rearrangement joins TRBV7-3 to TRBJ2-2, with no clear D. Trimming pared 5 bases from V and 5 bases from J, leaving 12 bases between. The CDR3 has 14 residues. Germline V gives CDR1 SGHTA, CDR2 FQGTGA. The CDR3 bases are TGTGCCAGCAGCCTCCACCAACAGACCGGGGAGCTGTTTTTT. This codes for CASSLHQQTGELFF.